This T cell receptor (beta chain) was profiled in a study of cytomegalovirus exposure and HLA in healthy donors. Looking at the study overall: The approximately 660 first-cohort repertoires shared a platform with the 110 or so validation repertoires, as reported in a later analysis. Notes on the study in general: Associated with cytomegalovirus, according to the listing, were some 180 TCR beta chains. Specific recognition of CMV antigens was confirmed in vitro for three chains (all CMV-associated).

TCRdb keeps only in-frame clones here, not all; method: immunoSEQ multiplex PCR. The table lists 150,000 to 200,000 clones, about 90% of them singletons. Of note for this clone: Its specificity is not known.

V lost 8 bases to trimming and J lost 7 bases; unmatched junction nucleotides: 13. The CDR3 extends over 17 amino acids. The V gene's germline CDR1 is MDHEN and CDR2 SYDVKM. The donors were members of the 120-subject validation cohort (separate from the approximately 650-subject first cohort). The sample consisted of PBMCs. The gene calls are TRBV28 and TRBJ2-2; TRBD2 aligns across 13 bases. The receptor was isolated from a woman younger than 35 in good health and CMV-seropositive. This CDR3 reads CASRRTSGSEGIGELFF. The CDR3 nucleotides read TGTGCCAGCCGGAGGACTAGCGGGAGTGAGGGTATCGGGGAGCTGTTTTTT.